The 2 T cell receptor beta chains below all came from one sample that was sequenced in a study of blood T cell repertoires in COVID-19. Sequencing used immunoSEQ multiplex PCR; TCRdb keeps in-frame clones, though not all of them. This table holds 120,000 or so clones, around 90% found once. The sequenced material came from peripheral blood. The receptors derive from a human donor in a cohort sampled during active COVID-19.

The chain joins TRBV5-1 to TRBJ2-2; 9 positions match TRBD1. There are 17 residues in the CDR3. V lost 0 bases to trimming and J lost 4 bases; unmatched junction nucleotides: 7. Per the germline V gene, CDR1 is SGHRS and CDR2 is YFSETQ. CDR3 sequence reads: CASSLEVGQGPTGELFF. Here the CDR3 DNA reads TGCGCCAGCAGCTTGGAAGTGGGACAGGGACCCACCGGGGAGCTGTTTTTT.

The J gene is TRBJ1-1, the V gene TRBV6-5; possible D gene TRBD1, 6 bases. Germline CDR1 MNHEY, CDR2 SVGAGI. V was trimmed by 6 bases and J by 5 bases, leaving 16 bases between them. The CDR3 extends over 14 amino acids. The CDR3 is CASSLRGAGTEAFF. In nucleotides, the CDR3 is TGTGCCAGCAGCCTCCGGGGGGCTGGAACTGAAGCTTTCTTT.